These T cell receptor beta chains were read from a single sample in a study of blood T cell repertoires in COVID-19. Profiling relied on immunoSEQ multiplex PCR, and the TCRdb table lists in-frame clones only, not all of them. The table records some 300,000 clones, 75% to 90% of them present only once. Sequencing was performed on PBMCs or T cells enriched from blood (not recorded which). All receptors come from a woman between 40 and 50 years old who had recovered from COVID-19. Each CDR3 is given with its conserved first and last residue. Each record gives: CDR3 DNA, CDR3 protein, V gene, D gene, CDR3 length, J gene, clone size. The D gene is left open where the match is weak. Size values are once, few and many counts, or a class for expanded clones, and some rows have none.

TGTGCCAGCAGCAAAGCGGGAAGGGGGCGCGATACTTTCTTT,CASSKAGRGRDTFF,TRBV21-1,-,14,TRBJ1-1,-
TGTGCCAGCAGTTACTCGACCCGAGCGGGGCTGTACAATGAGCAGTTCTTC,CASSYSTRAGLYNEQFF,TRBV6-2/TRBV6-3,TRBD2,17,TRBJ2-1,-
TGTGCCAGTAGCCCGCCCGGGACAGCCACAGATACGCAGTATTTT,CASSPPGTATDTQYF,TRBV19,TRBD1,15,TRBJ2-3,-
TGTGCCAGCAGCTTCACTGTGGCAACTAATGAAAAACTGTTTTTT,CASSFTVATNEKLFF,TRBV5-5,-,15,TRBJ1-4,-
TGTGCCACCAGCCTTGACAGAAACTATGGCTACACCTTC,CATSLDRNYGYTF,TRBV15,-,13,TRBJ1-2,-
TGTGCCAGCAGTCTCCCCCCGGAGACCCAGTACTTC,CASSLPPETQYF,TRBV2,-,12,TRBJ2-5,-
TGTGCCAGCAGCTTACTGCAACAGGCCTACGAGCAGTACTTC,CASSLLQQAYEQYF,TRBV7-2,-,14,TRBJ2-7,-
TGTGCCAGCAGTTTTCGCGTCGGACAAATCAATCAGCCCCAGCATTTT,CASSFRVGQINQPQHF,TRBV28,-,16,TRBJ1-5,-
TGCAGCGTTGACAGGGGGGTAGATGAGCAGTTCTTC,CSVDRGVDEQFF,TRBV29-1,-,12,TRBJ2-1,-
TGCGCCAGCAGCCAACACGTACAGGGAGGGACATTCAATGAAAAACTGTTTTTT,CASSQHVQGGTFNEKLFF,TRBV4-3,-,18,TRBJ1-4,-
TGTGCCAGCAGCGGGGAAGGACAGGCCCCCTACGAGCAGTACTTC,CASSGEGQAPYEQYF,TRBV7-9,TRBD1,15,TRBJ2-7,-
TGTGCCAGCAGCCCAGGGGGCGCCCAAGGCTACACCTTC,CASSPGGAQGYTF,TRBV5-4,TRBD1,13,TRBJ1-2,-
TGTGCCAGTAGTATAGATAGTGACGGAGGGGAGACCCAGTACTTC,CASSIDSDGGETQYF,TRBV19,-,15,TRBJ2-5,-
TGTGCCAGCTCTTCTTGGGGAGGCTACTACACCTTC,CASSSWGGYYTF,TRBV12-3/TRBV12-4,-,12,TRBJ1-2,-
TGCGCCAGCATGGGGACAGGGGGCATCCTGAACACCGGGGAGCTGTTTTTT,CASMGTGGILNTGELFF,TRBV10-2,TRBD1,17,TRBJ2-2,few
TGTGCCAGCAGCGTTCGGAGGGCAGGCACTGAAGCTTTCTTT,CASSVRRAGTEAFF,TRBV9,-,14,TRBJ1-1,-
TGTGCCAGCAGACCCGGACGGGACAACTCTGGAAACACCATATATTTT,CASRPGRDNSGNTIYF,TRBV28,-,16,TRBJ1-3,-
TGCAGCGTCGGGACAGGGGGAAATGGCTACACCTTC,CSVGTGGNGYTF,TRBV29-1,TRBD1,12,TRBJ1-2,-
TGCGCCAGCAGCTTGGCTACAGGCAATGAGCAGTTCTTC,CASSLATGNEQFF,TRBV5-1,-,13,TRBJ2-1,-
TGTGCCAGCAGGCCAGGGGGGATCGGCACAGATACGCAGTATTTT,CASRPGGIGTDTQYF,TRBV27,-,15,TRBJ2-3,few
TGTGCCAGCAGCTTGAGTAGTAGTTGGGAGACCCAGTACTTC,CASSLSSSWETQYF,TRBV5-6,-,14,TRBJ2-5,once
TGCGCCAGCAGTGAGGACAGGAACACCGGGGAGCTGTTTTTT,CASSEDRNTGELFF,TRBV10-2,-,14,TRBJ2-2,-
TGTGCCAGCAGCCCCGGGACAATCGGTTCCGGTTTCTTT,CASSPGTIGSGFF,TRBV5-6,-,13,TRBJ1-1,-
TGTGCCAGCAGCTCACAGACAGGGGAGGGCACTGAAGCTTTCTTT,CASSSQTGEGTEAFF,TRBV7-6,TRBD1,15,TRBJ1-1,-
TGTGCCAGCAGTCTAGGACAGGGGGAGCAGTATTTT,CASSLGQGEQYF,TRBV28,TRBD1,12,TRBJ2-3,-
TGTGCCAGCAGCAAAAGACAGGGGAAAACAGATACGCAGTATTTT,CASSKRQGKTDTQYF,TRBV21-1,-,15,TRBJ2-3,-
TGTGCCAGCGGGGGACAGGCCAGCTCCTACAATGAGCAGTTCTTC,CASGGQASSYNEQFF,TRBV2,TRBD1,15,TRBJ2-1,-
TGTGCCAGTGGAAGGACAGTCCGTTCCGGGGAGCTGTTTTTT,CASGRTVRSGELFF,TRBV19,-,14,TRBJ2-2,-
TGCAGCGTTGAAGGAGGGCGGAATGAAAAACTGTTTTTT,CSVEGGRNEKLFF,TRBV29-1,-,13,TRBJ1-4,-
TGTGCCAGCAGCCAAGAAGAGATGGAGGGGGCGGGAGAGACCCAGTACTTC,CASSQEEMEGAGETQYF,TRBV4-2,-,17,TRBJ2-5,-
TGTGCCAGCAGCTCTACAGGGTTAGTCCTCTATGGCTACACCTTC,CASSSTGLVLYGYTF,TRBV11-2,-,15,TRBJ1-2,-
TGCGCCAGCAGCAGCTCCCGGGACAGATCCTACGAGCAGTACTTC,CASSSSRDRSYEQYF,TRBV5-1,TRBD1,15,TRBJ2-7,-
TGTGCCAGCAGTCGAGCGGGAAGGGGAAACGAGCAGTACTTC,CASSRAGRGNEQYF,TRBV6-2/TRBV6-3,TRBD2,14,TRBJ2-7,-
TGTGCCAGCAGCTTAGTACTAGCCTACGAGCAGTACTTC,CASSLVLAYEQYF,TRBV11-3,-,13,TRBJ2-7,-
TGTGCCAGCAGTGAGGACAGGGGTACGACAGATACGCAGTATTTT,CASSEDRGTTDTQYF,TRBV6-4,TRBD1,15,TRBJ2-3,few
TGTGCTAGCAGCTTTGGCGGGCCCGGGGAGCTGTTTTTT,CASSFGGPGELFF,TRBV7-7,-,13,TRBJ2-2,-
TGCGCCAGCAGCTTGAGGGCGGGAGAAGCCTACAATGAGCAGTTCTTC,CASSLRAGEAYNEQFF,TRBV5-1,TRBD2,16,TRBJ2-1,-
TGTGCCAGCAGCCCAGGGTTTAACACTGAAGCTTTCTTT,CASSPGFNTEAFF,TRBV3-1/TRBV3-2,-,13,TRBJ1-1,-
TGTGCCAGCAGTATAAGACAGGGGGCCTACGAGCAGTACTTC,CASSIRQGAYEQYF,TRBV7-6,TRBD1,14,TRBJ2-7,-
TGCGCCAGCAGCCTCGTCCAGGGGGAGAACACTGAAGCTTTCTTT,CASSLVQGENTEAFF,TRBV4-3,TRBD1,15,TRBJ1-1,-
TGTGCCAGCAGTTTAGCCAGGGCCTGGCAGTACTTC,CASSLARAWQYF,TRBV28,-,12,TRBJ2-7,-
TGTGCCAGCAGTTTGTGGGGGCCCGAAGCTTTCTTT,CASSLWGPEAFF,TRBV12-3/TRBV12-4,-,12,TRBJ1-1,-
TGTGCCAGCTCACGACTACAGGGCAATAATGAAAAACTGTTTTTT,CASSRLQGNNEKLFF,TRBV18,-,15,TRBJ1-4,once
TGTGCCAGAAGCGTGACAGGTTGTTTCGACAATCAGCCCCAGCATTTT,CARSVTGCFDNQPQHF,TRBV5-3,-,16,TRBJ1-5,-
TGTGCCAGTACCGCGGCCGTAAAAGTCTCCATTACCAATCAGCCCCAGCATTTT,CASTAAVKVSITNQPQHF,TRBV19,-,18,TRBJ1-5,-